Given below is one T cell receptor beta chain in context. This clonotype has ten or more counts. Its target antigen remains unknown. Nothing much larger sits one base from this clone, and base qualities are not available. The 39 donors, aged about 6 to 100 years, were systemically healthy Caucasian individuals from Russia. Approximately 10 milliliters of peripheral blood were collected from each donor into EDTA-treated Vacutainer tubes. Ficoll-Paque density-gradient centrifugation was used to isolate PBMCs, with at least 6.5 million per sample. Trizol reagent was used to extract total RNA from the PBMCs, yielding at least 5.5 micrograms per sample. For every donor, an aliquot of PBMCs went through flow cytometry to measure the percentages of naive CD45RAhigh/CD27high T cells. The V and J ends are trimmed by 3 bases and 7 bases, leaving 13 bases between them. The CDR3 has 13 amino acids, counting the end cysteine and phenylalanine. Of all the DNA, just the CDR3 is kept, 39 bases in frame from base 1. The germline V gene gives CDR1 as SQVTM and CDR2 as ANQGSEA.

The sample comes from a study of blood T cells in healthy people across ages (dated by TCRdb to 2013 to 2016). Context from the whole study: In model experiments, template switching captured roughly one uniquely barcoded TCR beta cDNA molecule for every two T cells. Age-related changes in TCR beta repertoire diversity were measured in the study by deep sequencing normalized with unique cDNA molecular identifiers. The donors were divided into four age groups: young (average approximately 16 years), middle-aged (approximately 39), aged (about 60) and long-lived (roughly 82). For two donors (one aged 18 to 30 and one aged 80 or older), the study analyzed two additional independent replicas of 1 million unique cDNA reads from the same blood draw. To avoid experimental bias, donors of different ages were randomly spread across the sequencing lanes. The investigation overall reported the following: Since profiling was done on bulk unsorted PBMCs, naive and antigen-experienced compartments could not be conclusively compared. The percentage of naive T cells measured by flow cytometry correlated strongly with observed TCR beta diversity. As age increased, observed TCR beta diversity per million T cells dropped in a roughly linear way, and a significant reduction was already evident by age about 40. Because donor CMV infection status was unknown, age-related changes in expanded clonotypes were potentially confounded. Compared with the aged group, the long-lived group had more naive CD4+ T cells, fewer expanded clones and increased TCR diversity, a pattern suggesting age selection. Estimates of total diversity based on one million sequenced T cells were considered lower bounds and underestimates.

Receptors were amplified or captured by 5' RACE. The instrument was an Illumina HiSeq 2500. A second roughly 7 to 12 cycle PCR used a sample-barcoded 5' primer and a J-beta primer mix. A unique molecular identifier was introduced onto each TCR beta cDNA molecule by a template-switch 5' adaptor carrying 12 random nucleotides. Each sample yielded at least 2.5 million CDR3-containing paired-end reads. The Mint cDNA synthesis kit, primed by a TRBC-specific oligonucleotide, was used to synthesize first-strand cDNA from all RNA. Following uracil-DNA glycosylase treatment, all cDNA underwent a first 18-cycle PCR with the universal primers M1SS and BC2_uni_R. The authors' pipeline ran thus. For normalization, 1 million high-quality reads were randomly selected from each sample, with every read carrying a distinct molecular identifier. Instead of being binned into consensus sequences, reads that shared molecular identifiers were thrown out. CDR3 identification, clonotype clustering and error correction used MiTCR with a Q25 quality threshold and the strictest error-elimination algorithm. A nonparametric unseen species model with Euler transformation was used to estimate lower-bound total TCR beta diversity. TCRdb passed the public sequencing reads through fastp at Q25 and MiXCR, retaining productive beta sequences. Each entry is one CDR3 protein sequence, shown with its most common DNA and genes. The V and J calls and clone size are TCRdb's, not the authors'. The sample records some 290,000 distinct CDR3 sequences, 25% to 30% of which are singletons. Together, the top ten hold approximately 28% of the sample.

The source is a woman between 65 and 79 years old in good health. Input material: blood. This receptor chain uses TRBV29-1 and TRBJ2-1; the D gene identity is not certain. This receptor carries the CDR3 CSVEGWESNEQFF. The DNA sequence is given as TGCAGCGTTGAGGGGTGGGAATCGAATGAGCAGTTCTTC.